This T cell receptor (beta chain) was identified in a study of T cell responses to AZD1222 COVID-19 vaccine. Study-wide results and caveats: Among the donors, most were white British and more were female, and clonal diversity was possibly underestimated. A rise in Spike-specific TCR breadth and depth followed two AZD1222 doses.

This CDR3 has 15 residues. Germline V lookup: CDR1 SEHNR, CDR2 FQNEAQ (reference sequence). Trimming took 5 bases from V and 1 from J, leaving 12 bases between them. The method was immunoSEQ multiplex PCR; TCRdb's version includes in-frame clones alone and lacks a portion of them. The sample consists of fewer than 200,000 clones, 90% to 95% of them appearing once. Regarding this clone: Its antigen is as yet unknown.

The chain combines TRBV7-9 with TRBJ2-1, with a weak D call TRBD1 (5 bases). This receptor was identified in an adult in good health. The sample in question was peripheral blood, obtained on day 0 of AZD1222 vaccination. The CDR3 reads CASSLRAGSYNEQFF. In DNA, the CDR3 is TGTGCCAGCAGCCTCAGGGCCGGGTCCTACAATGAGCAGTTCTTC.